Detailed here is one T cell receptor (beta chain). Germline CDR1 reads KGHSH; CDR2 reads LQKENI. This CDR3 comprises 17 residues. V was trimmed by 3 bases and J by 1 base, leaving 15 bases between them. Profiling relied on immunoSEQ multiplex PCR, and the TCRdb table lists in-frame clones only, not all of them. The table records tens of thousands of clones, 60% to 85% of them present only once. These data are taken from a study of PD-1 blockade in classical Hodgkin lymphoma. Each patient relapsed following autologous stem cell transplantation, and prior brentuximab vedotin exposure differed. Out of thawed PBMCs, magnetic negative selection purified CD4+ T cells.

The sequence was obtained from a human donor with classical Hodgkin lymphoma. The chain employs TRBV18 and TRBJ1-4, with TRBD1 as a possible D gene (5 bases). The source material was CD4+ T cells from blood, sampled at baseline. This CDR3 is CASSPRGESRTNEKLFF. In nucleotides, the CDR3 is TGTGCCAGCTCACCGCGGGGGGAATCGAGAACTAATGAAAAACTGTTTTTT.